The clone carrying this T cell receptor beta chain was seen only a few times. Its target is not known. This entry is derived from a study of cytomegalovirus exposure and HLA in healthy donors. Study-level points and caveats: One later analysis reportedly identified an Asian-associated ancestry cluster that showed fewer N-insertions than the roughly 620-donor mean. Looking again later, the authors saw that most CMV-associated TCR beta chains seemed HLA-restricted. In an earlier analysis, about 87% or about 30%: the productive usage of most TCR beta V segments.

CDR1 and CDR2 (germline): KGHSH, LQKENI. With 5 bases clipped from V and 4 bases from J, the junction kept 16 bases outside the gene matches. The CDR3 has 17 amino acids. 60 Vbeta and 13 Jbeta primers were used in PCR. Method: immunoSEQ multiplex PCR; TCRdb's copy keeps in-frame clones and lacks some. This sample yields approximately 120,000 clones, of which about 81% are seen a single time; around 1% belongs to the top ten. The sequence was obtained from a woman aged 25 to 45 in good health and CMV-seronegative. The rearrangement joins TRBV18 to TRBJ1-2, with 7 bases lining up with TRBD1. The sequencing sample was made of PBMCs. Here the CDR3 DNA reads TGTGCCAGCTCAAGAGGGAACGACAGGGCCACGTCCTATGGCTACACCTTC. It is translated as CASSRGNDRATSYGYTF. Using reference TRBV18 and TRBJ1-2 for the parts outside the CDR3, the full variable domain is NAGVMQNPRHLVRRRGQEARLRCSPMKGHSHVYWYRQLPEEGLKFMVYLQKENIIDESGMPKERFSAEFPKEGPSILRIQQVVRGDSAAYFCASSRGNDRATSYGYTFGSGTRLTVV.